These 7 T cell receptor beta chains share one sample of origin, sequenced in a study of shared clonotypes between healthy human individuals. Sequencing was performed with immunoSEQ multiplex PCR; in TCRdb, only in-frame clones are kept and a portion is missing. The sample lists about 320,000 clones; roughly 91% were seen once. Source material: memory CD8+ T cells sorted from blood. As to subset: CD45RO+ cells pooled with CCR7-negative TemRA cells. The receptors here all came from a man aged 18 to 30 in good health.

The rearrangement uses TRBV6-1 and TRBJ2-5, with a weak D call TRBD1 (6 bases). Trimming took off 2 bases at V and 2 bases at J, with 12 bases between the two ends. The CDR3 has 15 residues. Germline loops: CDR1 MNHNS, CDR2 SASEGT. DNA for the CDR3: TGTGCCAGCAGTGAAATCCCGGGACAACAAGAGACCCAGTACTTC. Its translation is CASSEIPGQQETQYF.

This chain uses TRBV27 with TRBJ1-2; D might be TRBD1 (5 bases). The V gene's germline CDR1 is MNHEY and CDR2 SMNVEV (reference sequence). V lost 3 bases, J lost 4 bases, and 21 bases lay in between. The CDR3 runs to 17 residues. CDR3 residues: CASSFERDDRGPYGYTF. The CDR3 nucleotides are TGTGCCAGCAGTTTTGAGCGGGACGACCGGGGCCCCTATGGCTACACCTTC.

This rearrangement joins TRBV5-1 to TRBJ2-7, with D unclear. Trimming stripped 1 base from V and 2 bases from J, with 7 bases between. This CDR3 comprises 13 residues. In germline, CDR1 is SGHRS, CDR2 YFSETQ. The CDR3 sequence is CASSLPTPYEQYF. Here the CDR3 DNA reads TGCGCCAGCAGCTTGCCGACTCCCTACGAGCAGTACTTC.

This chain uses TRBV11-2 with TRBJ2-3, with unresolved D. V was shortened by 7 bases and J by 6 bases, with 14 bases between the two germline ends. Germline CDR1 SGHAT, CDR2 FQNNGV. The CDR3 is 13 amino acids. The CDR3 coding sequence is TGTGCCAGCATCAACTGGTCGGGTGATACGCAGTATTTT. Translation gives CASINWSGDTQYF.

The chain has TRBV29-1 and TRBJ1-2, with 7 bases lining up with TRBD1. The germline gives CDR1 SQVTM, CDR2 ANQGSEA. Trimming at V came to 5 bases and at J to 3 bases, leaving 6 bases not matched to a gene. The CDR3 extends over 13 amino acids. CDR3 sequence: CSVRPTGDYGYTF. CDR3 nucleotide sequence: TGCAGCGTTCGACCTACAGGGGACTATGGCTACACCTTC.

This chain's CDR3 is CSAQGNSAYEQYF. The CDR3, as DNA: TGCAGCGCCCAAGGAAACAGTGCCTACGAGCAGTACTTC. This rearrangement joins TRBV29-1 to TRBJ2-7; the D is unclear. The germline CDR1 and CDR2 sequences are SQVTM and ANQGSEA. The CDR3 length is 13 residues. The V gene lost 7 bases and the J gene lost 2 bases, with 15 bases spanning the gap.

This rearrangement joins TRBV10-2 to TRBJ2-3; no definite D call. CDR3 length: 15 residues. Deletions cut 6 bases from V and 0 bases from J, with 13 bases between. From germline, CDR1 is WSHSY and CDR2 SAAADI. The CDR3 nucleotides are TGCGCCAGCAGCTGGGCAAAATCCAGCACAGATACGCAGTATTTT. Protein: CASSWAKSSTDTQYF.